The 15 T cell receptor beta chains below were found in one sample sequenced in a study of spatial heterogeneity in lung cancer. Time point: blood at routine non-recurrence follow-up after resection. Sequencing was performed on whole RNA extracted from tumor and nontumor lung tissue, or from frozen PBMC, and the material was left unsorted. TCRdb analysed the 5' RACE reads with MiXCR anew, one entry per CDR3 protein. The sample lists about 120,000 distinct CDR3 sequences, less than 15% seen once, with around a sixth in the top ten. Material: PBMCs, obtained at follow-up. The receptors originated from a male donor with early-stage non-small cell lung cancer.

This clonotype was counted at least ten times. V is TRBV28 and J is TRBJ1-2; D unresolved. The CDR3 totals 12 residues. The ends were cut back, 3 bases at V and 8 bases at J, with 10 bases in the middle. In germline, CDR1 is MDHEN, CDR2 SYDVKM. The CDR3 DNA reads TGTGCCAGCAGTTTTAGGGAATTCGGCTACACCTTC. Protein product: CASSFREFGYTF.

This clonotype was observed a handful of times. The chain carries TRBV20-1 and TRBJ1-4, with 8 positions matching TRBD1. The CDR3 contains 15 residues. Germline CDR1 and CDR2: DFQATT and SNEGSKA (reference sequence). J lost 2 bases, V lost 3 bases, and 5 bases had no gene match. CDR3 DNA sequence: TGCAGTGCTAGTAGGACAGGGAGGACTAATGAAAAACTGTTTTTT. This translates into CSASRTGRTNEKLFF.

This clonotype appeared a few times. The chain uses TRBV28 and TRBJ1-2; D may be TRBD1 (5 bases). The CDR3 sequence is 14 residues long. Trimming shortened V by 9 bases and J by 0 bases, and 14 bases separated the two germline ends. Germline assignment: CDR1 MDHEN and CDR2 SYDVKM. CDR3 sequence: CASNPGIPNYGYTF. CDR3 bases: TGTGCCAGTAATCCAGGGATACCTAACTATGGCTACACCTTC.

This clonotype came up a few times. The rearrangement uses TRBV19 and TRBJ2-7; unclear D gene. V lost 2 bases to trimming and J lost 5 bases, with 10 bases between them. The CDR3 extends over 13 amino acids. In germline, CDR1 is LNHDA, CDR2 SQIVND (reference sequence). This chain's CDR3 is CASSIFPPDEQYF. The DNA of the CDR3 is TGTGCCAGTAGTATATTTCCCCCTGACGAGCAGTACTTC.

The CDR3 DNA reads TGTGCCAGCTCACCACGGTTTGGACAGCTTAACACCGGGGAGCTGTTTTTT. This encodes CASSPRFGQLNTGELFF. V usage is TRBV18 and J usage is TRBJ2-2, with TRBD1 as a possible D gene (6 bases). V lost 1 base and J lost 2, with 14 bases in between. Germline-derived CDR1 and CDR2 are KGHSH and LQKENI. The CDR3 runs 17 residues.

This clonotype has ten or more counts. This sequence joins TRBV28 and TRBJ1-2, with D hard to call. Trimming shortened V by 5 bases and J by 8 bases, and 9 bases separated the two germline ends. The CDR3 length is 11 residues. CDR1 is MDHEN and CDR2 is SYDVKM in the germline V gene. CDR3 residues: CASSRTEGYTF. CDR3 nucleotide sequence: TGTGCCAGCAGTCGGACGGAGGGCTACACCTTC.

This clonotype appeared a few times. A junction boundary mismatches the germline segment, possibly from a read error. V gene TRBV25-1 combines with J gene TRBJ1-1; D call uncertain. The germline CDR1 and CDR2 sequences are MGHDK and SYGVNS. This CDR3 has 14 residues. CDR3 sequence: CASSAVGLNTEAFF. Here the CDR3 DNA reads TGTGCCAGCAGTGCGGTCGGCCTGAATACTGAAGCTTTCTTT.

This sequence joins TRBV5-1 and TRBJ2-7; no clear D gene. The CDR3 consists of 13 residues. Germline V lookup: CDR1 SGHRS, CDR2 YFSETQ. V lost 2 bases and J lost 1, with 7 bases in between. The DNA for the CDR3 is TGCGCCAGCAGCTTTGGCTTTTCCTACGAGCAGTACTTC. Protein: CASSFGFSYEQYF. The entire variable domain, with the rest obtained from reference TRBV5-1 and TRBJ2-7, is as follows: KAGVTQTPRYLIKTRGQQVTLSCSPISGHRSVSWYQQTPGQGLQFLFEYFSETQRNKGNFPGRFSGRQFSNSRSEMNVSTLELGDSALYLCASSFGFSYEQYFGPGTRLTVT.

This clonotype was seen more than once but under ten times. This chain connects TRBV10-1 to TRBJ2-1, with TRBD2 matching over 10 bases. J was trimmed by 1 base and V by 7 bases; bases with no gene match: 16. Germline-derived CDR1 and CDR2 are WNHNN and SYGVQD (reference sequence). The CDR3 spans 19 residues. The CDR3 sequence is CASTLPETSGCASYNEQFF. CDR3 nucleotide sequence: TGCGCCAGCACCCTGCCGGAGACTAGCGGGTGCGCGTCCTACAATGAGCAGTTCTTC.

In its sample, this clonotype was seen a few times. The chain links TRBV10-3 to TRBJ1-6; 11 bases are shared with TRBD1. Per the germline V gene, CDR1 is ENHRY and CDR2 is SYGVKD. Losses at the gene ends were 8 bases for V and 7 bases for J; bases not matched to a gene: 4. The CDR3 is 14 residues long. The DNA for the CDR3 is TGTGCCATCTCCGGGACAGGGGGAAATTCACCCCTCCACTTT. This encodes CAISGTGGNSPLHF.

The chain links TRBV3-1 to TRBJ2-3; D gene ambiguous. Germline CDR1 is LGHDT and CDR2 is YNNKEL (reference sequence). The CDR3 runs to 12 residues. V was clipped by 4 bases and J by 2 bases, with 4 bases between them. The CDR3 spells CASSPYTDTQYF. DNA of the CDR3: TGTGCCAGCAGCCCTTACACAGATACGCAGTATTTT.

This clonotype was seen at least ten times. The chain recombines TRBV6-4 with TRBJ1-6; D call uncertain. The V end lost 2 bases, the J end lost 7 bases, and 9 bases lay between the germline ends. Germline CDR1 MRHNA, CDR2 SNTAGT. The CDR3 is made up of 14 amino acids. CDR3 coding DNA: TGTGCCAGCAGTGACGTCGTCTTCAATTCACCCCTCCACTTT. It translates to CASSDVVFNSPLHF.

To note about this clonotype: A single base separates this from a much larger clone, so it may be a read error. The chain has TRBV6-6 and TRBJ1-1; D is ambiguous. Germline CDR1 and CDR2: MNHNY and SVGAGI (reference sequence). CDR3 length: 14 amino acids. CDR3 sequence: CANSYGAMNTEAFF. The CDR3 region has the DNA TGTGCCAACAGTTACGGAGCCATGAACACTGAAGCTTTCTTT.

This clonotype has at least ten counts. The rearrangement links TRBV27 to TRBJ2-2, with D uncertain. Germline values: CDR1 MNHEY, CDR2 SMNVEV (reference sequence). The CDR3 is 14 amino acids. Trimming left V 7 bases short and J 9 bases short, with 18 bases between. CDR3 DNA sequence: TGTGCCAGCACTAATGTAGGTCCGACTCGGGAGCTGTTTTTT. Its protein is CASTNVGPTRELFF.

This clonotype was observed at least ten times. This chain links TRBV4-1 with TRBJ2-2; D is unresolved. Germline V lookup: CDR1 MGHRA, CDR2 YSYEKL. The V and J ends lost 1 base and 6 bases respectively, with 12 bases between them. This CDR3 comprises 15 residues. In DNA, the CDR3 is TGCGCCAGCAGCCAAGCCTGGGGTCGGGCCGGGGAGCTGTTTTTT. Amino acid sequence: CASSQAWGRAGELFF.